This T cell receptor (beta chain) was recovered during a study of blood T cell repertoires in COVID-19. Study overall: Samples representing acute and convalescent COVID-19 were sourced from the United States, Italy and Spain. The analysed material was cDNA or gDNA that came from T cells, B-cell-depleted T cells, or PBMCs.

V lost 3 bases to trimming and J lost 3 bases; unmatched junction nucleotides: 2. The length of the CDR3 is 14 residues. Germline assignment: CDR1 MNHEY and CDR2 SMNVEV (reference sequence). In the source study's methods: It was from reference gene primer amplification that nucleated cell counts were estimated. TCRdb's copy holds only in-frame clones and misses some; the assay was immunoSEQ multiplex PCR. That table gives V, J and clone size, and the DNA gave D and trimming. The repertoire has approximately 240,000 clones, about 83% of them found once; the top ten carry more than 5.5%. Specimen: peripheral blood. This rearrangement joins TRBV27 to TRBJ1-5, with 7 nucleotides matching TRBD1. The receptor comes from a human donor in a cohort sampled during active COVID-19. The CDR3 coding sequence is TGTGCCAGCAGTTTCCAGGGGGTCAATCAGCCCCAGCATTTT. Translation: CASSFQGVNQPQHF.